These 24 T cell receptor beta chains share one sample of origin, sequenced in a study of T cell repertoires in cytomegalovirus infection. MiXCR, run by TCRdb on the reads, gives a single entry per CDR3 protein. The table lists around 740,000 distinct CDR3 sequences, approximately 34% of them singletons. The sequenced sample consisted of PBMCs. The receptors here all came from a human donor in good health (CMV status not recorded). Some clones in this sample may be carry-over from other donors' samples.

The chain couples TRBV2 to TRBJ2-7, with a possible D match to TRBD1 (5 bases). The CDR3 runs to 13 residues. CDR1 and CDR2 (germline): SNHLY, FYNNEI. Trimming took off 6 bases at V and 2 bases at J, with 11 bases between the two ends. CDR3 in DNA: TGTGCCAGCAGGGGGCGACCAGCCTACGAGCAGTACTTC. Amino acid sequence: CASRGRPAYEQYF.

A word on this clonotype: An end of the junction differs from the germline gene, which may be a read error. V usage is TRBV5-3 and J usage is TRBJ2-2; 11 positions match TRBD2. TRBV5-3 counts as an open reading frame of uncertain function. This CDR3 has 18 amino acids. The CDR3 protein is CASSLATRLAGTTGELFF. The CDR3 bases are TGTGCCAGCAGCTTGGCAACGCGACTAGCGGGGACGACCGGGGAGCTGTTTTTT.

This clonotype showed up just once. A read error may produce the germline difference seen at one junction end. The chain is built from TRBV7-2 and TRBJ2-6; D uncertain. This CDR3 is 18 amino acids long. The germline V gene has CDR1 SGHTA and CDR2 FQGNSA. The CDR3 reads CASGLGRSGPSGANVLTF. CDR3 DNA sequence: TGTGCCAGCGGCTTAGGAAGAAGTGGCCCCTCTGGGGCCAACGTCCTGACTTTC.

This clonotype was seen only a few times. The rearrangement uses TRBV28 and TRBJ1-5; D perhaps matches TRBD1 (6 bases). Trimming shortened V by 5 bases and J by 12 bases, and 14 bases separated the two germline ends. The CDR3 has 12 amino acids. Germline CDR1 reads MDHEN; CDR2 reads SYDVKM. The CDR3 sequence: CASSGDRPVQHF. The CDR3 nucleotides read TGTGCCAGCAGTGGCGACAGGCCCGTCCAGCATTTT.

J is TRBJ2-5 and V is TRBV7-6; D unclear. Germline V gene lookup returns CDR1 SGHVS and CDR2 FNYEAQ. CDR3 size: 14 residues. V was shortened by 3 bases and J by 5 bases, with 13 bases between the two germline ends. In nucleotides, the CDR3 is TGTGCCAGCAGCTTCGGACCTACATCCGAGACCCAGTACTTC. Protein: CASSFGPTSETQYF.

A few counts support this clonotype. V is TRBV7-8 and J is TRBJ2-7; 12 bases line up with TRBD2. The CDR3 runs to 15 residues. The V gene end was trimmed by 5 bases and the J gene end by 10 bases; junction bases not matched to a gene: 12. Germline CDR1 is SGHVS and CDR2 is FQNEAQ. The CDR3 coding sequence is TGTGCCAGCAGCCCGGGACTAGCGGGCCTATCAGACCAGTACTTC. Residues: CASSPGLAGLSDQYF.

Notes on this clonotype: At one end the junction does not follow the germline gene, possibly because of a read error. The chain links TRBV7-9 to TRBJ1-2, with 8 bases identical to TRBD1. This CDR3 is built from 17 residues. Germline lookup yields CDR1 SEHNR and CDR2 FQNEAQ (reference sequence). The CDR3 loop is CASSSISGQVSVYGYSF. DNA for the CDR3: TGTGCCAGCAGCTCAATCTCGGGACAGGTCTCGGTCTATGGCTACAGCTTC.

This clonotype was seen many times. The chain uses TRBV7-2 and TRBJ1-1; possibly TRBD1 for D (5 bases). CDR3 length: 15 amino acids. The germline CDR1 and CDR2 sequences are SGHTA and FQGNSA. Trimming cost V 6 bases and J 4 bases, with 18 bases left between them. The CDR3, as DNA: TGTGCCAGCAGACCCCTCGGGGGAGGAAGCACTGAAGCTTTCTTT. This translates into CASRPLGGGSTEAFF.

V is TRBV7-6 and J is TRBJ2-3, with a weak D call TRBD1 (6 bases). Trimming cost V 5 bases and J 0 bases, with 15 bases left between them. The CDR3 length is 16 residues. Per germline, CDR1 SGHVS and CDR2 FNYEAQ. This CDR3 reads CASSTRQGHSTDTQYF. CDR3 DNA: TGTGCCAGCAGCACCCGGCAGGGACATAGCACAGATACGCAGTATTTT.

This clonotype was seen more than once but under ten times. V and J are TRBV28 and TRBJ2-1; D ambiguous. CDR1 and CDR2 from the germline V gene are MDHEN and SYDVKM. The length of the CDR3 is 15 residues. The V end lost 7 bases, the J end lost 6 bases, and 19 bases lay between the germline ends. The CDR3 DNA follows: TGTGCCAGCAACCGGGTAGGAGAGTTGGGCAATGAGCAGTTCTTC. Translating gives CASNRVGELGNEQFF.

This sequence joins TRBV7-9 and TRBJ1-1, with a possible D match to TRBD1 (5 bases). With 5 bases removed from V and 5 bases from J, the gap between germline ends came to 18 bases. CDR3 length: 15 residues. Germline lookup yields CDR1 SEHNR and CDR2 FQNEAQ (reference sequence). The CDR3 protein is CASSPQSRGVTEAFF. CDR3 bases: TGTGCCAGCAGCCCCCAGTCCCGGGGGGTTACTGAAGCTTTCTTT.

This clonotype was seen a handful of times. The chain has TRBV5-1 and TRBJ1-1; D remains ambiguous. The V end was cut by 1 base, the J end by 1 base, with 8 bases between. CDR3 length equals 14 residues. Germline CDR1 and CDR2: SGHRS and YFSETQ. CDR3 loop: CASSLNVGNTEAFF. The CDR3 coding sequence is TGCGCCAGCAGCTTGAATGTGGGGAACACTGAAGCTTTCTTT.

This clonotype was observed a few times. The chain carries TRBV10-3 and TRBJ2-3; D uncertain. The CDR3 runs 14 residues. CDR1 is ENHRY, CDR2 SYGVKD, per germline. The V end lost 4 bases, the J end lost 0 bases, and 8 bases lay between the germline ends. The CDR3 coding sequence is TGTGCCATCAGTGGCGCGGACAGCACAGATACGCAGTATTTT. This translates into CAISGADSTDTQYF.

This clonotype showed up just a few times. V and J are TRBV7-3 and TRBJ2-1; weak D call: TRBD1 (6 bases). Trimming pared 4 bases from V and 7 bases from J, leaving 11 bases between. Germline loops: CDR1 SGHTA, CDR2 FQGTGA. The CDR3 length is 13 residues. CDR3: CASSSGQLNEQFF. The CDR3 nucleotides are TGTGCCAGCAGCTCCGGACAGCTGAATGAGCAGTTCTTC.

The chain carries TRBV2 and TRBJ1-5, with D possibly matching TRBD1 (5 bases). Per germline, CDR1 SNHLY and CDR2 FYNNEI. This CDR3 contains 15 residues. V dropped 6 bases and J dropped 5 bases, with 17 bases sitting between them. The CDR3 sequence: CASRGEDGSYQPQHF. CDR3 DNA sequence: TGTGCCAGCAGGGGGGAGGACGGTTCTTATCAGCCCCAGCATTTT. Combining the CDR3 with reference TRBV2 and TRBJ1-5 gives the whole variable domain EPEVTQTPSHQVTQMGQEVILRCVPISNHLYFYWYRQILGQKVEFLVSFYNNEISEKSEIFDDQFSVERPDGSNFTLKIRSTKLEDSAMYFCASRGEDGSYQPQHFGDGTRLSIL.

A note on this clonotype: The CDR3 end shows no conserved phenylalanine or tryptophan, and so a read error is likely. The rearrangement uses TRBV7-4 and TRBJ2-5; no firm D call. This CDR3 spans 15 amino acids. The V and J ends lost 3 bases and 5 bases respectively, with 16 bases between them. CDR1 is SGHVT, CDR2 SQSDAQ, per germline. The CDR3 DNA reads TGTGCCAGCAGCTTGGAATGGGCGTCCTCGGAGACCCAGTACTGC. This encodes CASSLEWASSETQYC.

The CDR3 spells CASTPGQRNQPQHF. In nucleotides, the CDR3 is TGTGCCAGCACCCCGGGACAGAGAAATCAGCCCCAGCATTTT. This chain uses TRBV12-3 or TRBV12-4 with TRBJ1-5; 7 bases map to TRBD1. CDR3 size: 14 residues. J lost 4 bases, V lost 7 bases, and 7 bases had no gene match.

This clonotype was seen more than once but under ten times. The V and J genes are TRBV12-3 or TRBV12-4 and TRBJ2-7; 9 nucleotides agree with TRBD1. The CDR3 has 15 amino acids. J was trimmed by 3 bases and V by 4 bases; bases with no gene match: 7. The CDR3 region is CASSSSTGGGYEQYF. The CDR3 bases are TGTGCCAGCAGTTCCTCGACAGGGGGGGGCTACGAGCAGTACTTC.

The genes are TRBV28 and TRBJ1-2; TRBD1 aligns across 7 bases. V trimming: 4 bases; J trimming: 4 bases; junction bases outside the gene matches: 12. The V gene's germline CDR1 is MDHEN and CDR2 SYDVKM. The length of the CDR3 is 16 residues. Here the CDR3 reads CASSWALQGGIYGYTF. CDR3 nucleotides: TGTGCCAGCAGTTGGGCGCTCCAGGGGGGCATCTATGGCTACACCTTC.

This clonotype was recorded many times. The J gene is TRBJ2-5, the V gene TRBV7-2, with 11 bases that match TRBD2. Trimming at V came to 1 base and at J to 4 bases, leaving 8 bases not matched to a gene. Germline CDR1 reads SGHTA; CDR2 reads FQGNSA. This CDR3 region has 17 residues. The DNA of the CDR3 is TGTGCCAGCAGCTTAGTGGGGACTAGCGGATTCCTAGAGACCCAGTACTTC. Protein: CASSLVGTSGFLETQYF. Variable domain in full (rest from reference TRBV7-2 and TRBJ2-5): GAGVSQSPSNKVTEKGKDVELRCDPISGHTALYWYRQSLGQGLEFLIYFQGNSAPDKSGLPSDRFSAERTGGSVSTLTIQRTQQEDSAVYLCASSLVGTSGFLETQYFGPGTRLLVL.

This clonotype appeared a few times. The chain combines TRBV6-6 with TRBJ1-1; D unresolved. The germline CDR1 and CDR2 sequences are MNHNY and SVGAGI (reference sequence). The CDR3 extends over 11 amino acids. Trimming stripped 7 bases from V and 0 bases from J, with 3 bases between. The CDR3 protein is CASNMNTEAFF. CDR3 bases: TGTGCCAGCAACATGAACACTGAAGCTTTCTTT.

Many counts were recorded for this clonotype. The chain has TRBV5-4 and TRBJ1-1, with D possibly TRBD1 on 5 matching bases. Germline V gene data show CDR1 as SGHNT and CDR2 as YYREEE (reference sequence). The CDR3 sequence is 13 residues long. The CDR3 spells CARSTDPNTEAFF. For the CDR3, the DNA is TGTGCAAGGTCGACAGACCCAAACACTGAAGCTTTCTTT.

This clonotype was observed many times. The chain is built from TRBV28 and TRBJ1-5; D is possibly TRBD1 (5 bases). V was shortened by 7 bases and J by 0 bases, with 16 bases between the two germline ends. Germline V lookup: CDR1 MDHEN, CDR2 SYDVKM. This CDR3 has 16 residues. The CDR3 reads CASTLAGFNSNQPQHF. DNA of the CDR3: TGTGCCAGCACCCTAGCAGGGTTCAATAGCAATCAGCCCCAGCATTTT.

The rearrangement uses TRBV28 and TRBJ2-5; D assignment may be TRBD1 or TRBD2 (6 bases each). Germline assignment: CDR1 MDHEN and CDR2 SYDVKM. The CDR3 has 15 residues. Trimming removed 4 bases at V and 2 bases at J, with 14 bases between. CDR3: CASSSRGTTQETQYF. For the CDR3, the DNA is TGTGCCAGCAGTTCCCGGGGGACAACTCAAGAGACCCAGTACTTC.